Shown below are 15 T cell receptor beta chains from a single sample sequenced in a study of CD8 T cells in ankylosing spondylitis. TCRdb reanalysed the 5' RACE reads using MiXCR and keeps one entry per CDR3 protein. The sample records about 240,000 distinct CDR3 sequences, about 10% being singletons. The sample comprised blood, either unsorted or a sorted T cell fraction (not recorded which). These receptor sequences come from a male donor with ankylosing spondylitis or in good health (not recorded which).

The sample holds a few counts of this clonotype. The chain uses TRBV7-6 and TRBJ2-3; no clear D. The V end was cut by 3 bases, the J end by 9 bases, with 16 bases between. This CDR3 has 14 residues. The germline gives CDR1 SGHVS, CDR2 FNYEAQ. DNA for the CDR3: TGTGCCAGCAGCTTTGGCTCGATGGATTCAACGCAGTATTTT. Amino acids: CASSFGSMDSTQYF.

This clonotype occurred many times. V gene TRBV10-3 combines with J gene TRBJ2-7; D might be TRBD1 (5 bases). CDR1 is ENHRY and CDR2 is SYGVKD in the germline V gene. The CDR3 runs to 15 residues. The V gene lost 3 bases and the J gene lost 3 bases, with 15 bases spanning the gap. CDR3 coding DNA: TGTGCCATCAGTGATGGCATAACAGGATTCTACGAGCAGTACTTC. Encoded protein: CAISDGITGFYEQYF.

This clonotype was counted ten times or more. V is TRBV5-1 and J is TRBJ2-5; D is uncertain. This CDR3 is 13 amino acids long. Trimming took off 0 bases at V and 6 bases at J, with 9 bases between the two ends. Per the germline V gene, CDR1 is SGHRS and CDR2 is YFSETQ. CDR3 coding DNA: TGCGCCAGCAGCTTGGGGGATTTGCAGACCCAGTACTTC. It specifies CASSLGDLQTQYF.

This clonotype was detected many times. The CDR3 coding sequence is TGTGCCAGCAGTAGGACTCGTCAAGATACGCAGTATTTT. Translating gives CASSRTRQDTQYF. This chain uses TRBV12-3 or TRBV12-4 with TRBJ2-3; D perhaps matches TRBD2 (5 bases). The germline V and J ends were trimmed by 5 bases and 5 bases, with 11 bases remaining between them. The CDR3 is made up of 13 amino acids.

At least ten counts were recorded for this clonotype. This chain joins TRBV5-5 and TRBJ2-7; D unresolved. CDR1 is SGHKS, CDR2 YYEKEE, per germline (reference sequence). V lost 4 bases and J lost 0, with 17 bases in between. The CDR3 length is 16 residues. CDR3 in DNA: TGTGCCAGCAGCCTCTCAGACACGGCAAGCTCCTACGAGCAGTACTTC. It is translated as CASSLSDTASSYEQYF.

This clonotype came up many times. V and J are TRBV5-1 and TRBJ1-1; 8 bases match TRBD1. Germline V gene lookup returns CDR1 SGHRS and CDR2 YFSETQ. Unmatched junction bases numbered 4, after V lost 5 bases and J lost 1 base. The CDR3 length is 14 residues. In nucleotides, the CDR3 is TGCGCCAGCAGTCTGGGACAGGCGAACACTGAAGCTTTCTTT. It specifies CASSLGQANTEAFF. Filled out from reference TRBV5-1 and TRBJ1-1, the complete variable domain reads KAGVTQTPRYLIKTRGQQVTLSCSPISGHRSVSWYQQTPGQGLQFLFEYFSETQRNKGNFPGRFSGRQFSNSRSEMNVSTLELGDSALYLCASSLGQANTEAFFGQGTRLTVV.

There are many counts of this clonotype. The chain's CDR3 is CASSFWGRNGFDEQYF. CDR3 sequence (DNA): TGTGCCAGCAGCTTTTGGGGGCGAAACGGTTTTGACGAGCAGTACTTC. The chain uses TRBV5-5 and TRBJ2-7; D might be TRBD1 (6 bases). V was trimmed by 2 bases and J by 5 bases, leaving 20 bases between them. Germline CDR1 is SGHKS and CDR2 is YYEKEE (reference sequence). This CDR3 comprises 16 residues. Full variable domain (rest looked up from reference TRBV5-5 and TRBJ2-7): DAGVTQSPTHLIKTRGQQVTLRCSPISGHKSVSWYQQVLGQGPQFIFQYYEKEERGRGNFPDRFSARQFPNYSSELNVNALLLGDSALYLCASSFWGRNGFDEQYFGPGTRLTVT.

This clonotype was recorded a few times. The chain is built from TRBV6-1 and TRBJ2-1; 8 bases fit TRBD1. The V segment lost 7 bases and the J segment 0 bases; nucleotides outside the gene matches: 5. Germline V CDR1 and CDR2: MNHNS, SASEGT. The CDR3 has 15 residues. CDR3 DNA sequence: TGTGCCAGCACCGACAGGGGTAGCTCCTACAATGAGCAGTTCTTC. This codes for CASTDRGSSYNEQFF.

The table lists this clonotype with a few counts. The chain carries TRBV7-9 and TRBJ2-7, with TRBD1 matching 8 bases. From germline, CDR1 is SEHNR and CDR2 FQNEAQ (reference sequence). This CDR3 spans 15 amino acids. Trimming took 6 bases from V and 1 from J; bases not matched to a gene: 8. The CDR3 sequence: CASSRLRGQSYEQYF. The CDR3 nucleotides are TGTGCCAGCAGTCGTCTCAGGGGGCAGTCCTACGAGCAGTACTTC.

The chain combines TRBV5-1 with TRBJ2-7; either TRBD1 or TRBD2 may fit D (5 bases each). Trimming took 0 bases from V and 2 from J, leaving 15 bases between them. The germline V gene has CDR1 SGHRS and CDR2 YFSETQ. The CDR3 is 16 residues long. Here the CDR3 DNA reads TGCGCCAGCAGCTTGGTCCTCGGGGCAGGGACCTACGAGCAGTACTTC. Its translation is CASSLVLGAGTYEQYF.

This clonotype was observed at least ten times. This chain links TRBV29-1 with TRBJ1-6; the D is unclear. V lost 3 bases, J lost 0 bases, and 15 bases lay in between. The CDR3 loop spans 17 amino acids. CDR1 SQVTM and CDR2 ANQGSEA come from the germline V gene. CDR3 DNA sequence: TGCAGCGTTGAGGGAGTGGGCAGGAGCTCCTATAATTCACCCCTCCACTTT. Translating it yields CSVEGVGRSSYNSPLHF.

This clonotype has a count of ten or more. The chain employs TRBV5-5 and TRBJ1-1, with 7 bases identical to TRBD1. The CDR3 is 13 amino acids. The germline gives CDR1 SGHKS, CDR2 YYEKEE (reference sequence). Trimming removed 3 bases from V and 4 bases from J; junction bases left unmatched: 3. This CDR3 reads CASSSAGGTEAFF. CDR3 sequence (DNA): TGTGCCAGCAGCTCTGCAGGGGGCACTGAAGCTTTCTTT. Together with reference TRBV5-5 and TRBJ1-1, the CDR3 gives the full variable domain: DAGVTQSPTHLIKTRGQQVTLRCSPISGHKSVSWYQQVLGQGPQFIFQYYEKEERGRGNFPDRFSARQFPNYSSELNVNALLLGDSALYLCASSSAGGTEAFFGQGTRLTVV.

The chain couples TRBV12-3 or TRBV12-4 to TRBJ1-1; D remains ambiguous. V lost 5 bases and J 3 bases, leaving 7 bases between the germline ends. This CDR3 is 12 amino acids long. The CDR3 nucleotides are TGTGCCAGCAGTGCCCCGTACACTGAAGCTTTCTTT. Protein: CASSAPYTEAFF.

Here the CDR3 DNA reads TGTGCCAGCACCCAGCCCAGCGGTTTAGGGGGAAACGAGCAGTACTTC. Its protein product is CASTQPSGLGGNEQYF. The chain uses TRBV11-2 and TRBJ2-7; perhaps TRBD1 as D (6 bases). V was clipped by 7 bases and J by 5 bases, with 24 bases between them. CDR1 is SGHAT, CDR2 FQNNGV, per germline. The CDR3 spans 16 residues.

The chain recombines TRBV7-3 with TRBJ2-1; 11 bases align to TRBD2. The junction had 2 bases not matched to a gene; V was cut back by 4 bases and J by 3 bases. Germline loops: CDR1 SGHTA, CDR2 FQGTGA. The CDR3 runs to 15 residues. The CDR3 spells CASSWGTSGYNEQFF. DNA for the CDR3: TGTGCCAGCAGCTGGGGGACTAGCGGCTACAATGAGCAGTTCTTC.